This T cell receptor (beta chain) was identified during a study of cytomegalovirus exposure and HLA in healthy donors. This clone has only a few counts. What it recognizes is unknown. V was pared by 11 bases and J by 3 bases, with 13 bases of the junction left unmatched. Germline CDR1 and CDR2: SNHLY and FYNNEI. The CDR3 runs 15 residues. Points from the study as a whole: Reports described diagnosis of cytomegalovirus status by the classifier as highly specific and sensitive.

Clones were sequenced by immunoSEQ multiplex PCR, and TCRdb holds only the in-frame ones, with some missing. Here the sample spans some 130,000 clones, more than 70% being singletons. Sample: PBMCs. This chain uses TRBV2 with TRBJ2-1; TRBD2 matches 7 bases. This TCR was recovered from a man younger than 40 in good health and CMV-seronegative. The CDR3 region has the DNA TGTGCCGCCAGGAGGACGAGCGGGAACTACAATGAGCAGTTCTTC. As protein: CAARRTSGNYNEQFF.